Shown below are 22 T cell receptor beta chains from a single sample sequenced in a study of blood T cell repertoires in COVID-19. Some clones are missing from TCRdb's copy, which holds only in-frame ones; the method was immunoSEQ multiplex PCR. There are about 150,000 clones in the sample; about 80% occur only once, and over 10% lies in the top ten. The sequencing sample was made of peripheral blood. These receptor sequences come from a woman aged 55-75 years with COVID-19, enrolled during active disease.

CDR3 coding DNA: TGTGCCAGCAGTTTCAGTCCAGGACAGGGGATTGAGCCCCAGCATTTT. Protein: CASSFSPGQGIEPQHF. The rearrangement links TRBV27 to TRBJ1-5, with TRBD1 identical over 9 bases. CDR1 is MNHEY, CDR2 SMNVEV, per germline (reference sequence). The CDR3 has 16 amino acids. The trim removed 3 bases at V and 8 bases at J, leaving 11 bases unmatched.

The gene calls are TRBV14 and TRBJ2-2, with 7 bases matching TRBD1. V lost 1 base and J lost 4; bases outside the gene matches: 12. The CDR3 runs to 18 residues. Germline CDR1 reads SGHDN; CDR2 reads FVKESK. The CDR3 region is CASSQGTGWLVGTGELFF. CDR3 coding DNA: TGTGCCAGCAGCCAAGGGACAGGTTGGCTAGTAGGCACCGGGGAGCTGTTTTTT.

The V gene is TRBV25-1, the J gene TRBJ1-5, with a possible D match to TRBD1 (6 bases). Looked up from germline, CDR1 is MGHDK and CDR2 is SYGVNS. The V gene lost 4 bases and the J gene lost 0 bases, with 13 bases spanning the gap. The CDR3 runs to 16 residues. The CDR3: CASSGGTLPSNQPQHF. For the CDR3, the DNA is TGTGCCAGCAGTGGTGGGACACTCCCTAGCAATCAGCCCCAGCATTTT.

The chain recombines TRBV13 with TRBJ2-5; tentatively, D is TRBD1 (6 bases). Trimming stripped 6 bases from V and 4 bases from J, with 15 bases between. Per the germline V gene, CDR1 is PRHDT and CDR2 is FYEKMQ (reference sequence). This CDR3 comprises 14 residues. This CDR3 is CASSRGTGIETQYF. The CDR3 DNA is TGTGCCAGCAGTCGGGGCACAGGGATAGAGACCCAGTACTTC.

The chain joins TRBV10-2 to TRBJ1-1, with D unresolved. Germline values: CDR1 WSHSY, CDR2 SAAADI. V lost 7 bases to trimming and J lost 1 base, with 10 bases between them. This CDR3 region has 13 residues. In DNA form, the CDR3 reads TGCGCCAGCACGTGGGAGGGGAACACTGAAGCTTTCTTT. Its protein product is CASTWEGNTEAFF.

V is TRBV2 and J is TRBJ2-5; 7 bases are a match to TRBD2. CDR1 and CDR2 from the germline V gene are SNHLY and FYNNEI. CDR3 length: 13 amino acids. J was trimmed by 1 base and V by 6 bases; bases with no gene match: 2. CDR3 nucleotides: TGTGCCAGCAGGTGGACTAGCCAAGAGACCCAGTACTTC. Its translation: CASRWTSQETQYF.

The chain uses TRBV27 and TRBJ1-2; D is uncertain. In germline, CDR1 is MNHEY, CDR2 SMNVEV (reference sequence). CDR3 length: 15 residues. Trimming removed 4 bases from V and 0 bases from J, with 12 bases in between. CDR3 in DNA: TGTGCCAGCAGTTCTGAGGTAGCCGCTAACTATGGCTACACCTTC. This codes for CASSSEVAANYGYTF.

V gene TRBV18 combines with J gene TRBJ2-7, with TRBD2 as a possible D gene (6 bases). CDR3 length: 15 amino acids. The V and J ends lost 1 base and 2 bases respectively, with 12 bases between them. Germline loops: CDR1 KGHSH, CDR2 LQKENI. The CDR3 protein is CASSPLGRGTYEQYF. The CDR3 DNA is TGTGCCAGCTCACCACTGGGTCGCGGGACCTACGAGCAGTACTTC.

The chain couples TRBV19 to TRBJ1-1; no reliable D call. The CDR3 contains 14 residues. Trimming pared 5 bases from V and 1 base from J, leaving 11 bases between. Germline CDR1 is LNHDA and CDR2 is SQIVND (reference sequence). The CDR3 region is CASSPTVANTEAFF. For the CDR3, the DNA is TGTGCCAGTAGTCCCACAGTTGCGAACACTGAAGCTTTCTTT.

This clone turned up a few times. The rearrangement uses TRBV5-8 and TRBJ2-1, with a tentative D call TRBD2 (5 bases). With 2 bases removed from V and 0 bases from J, the gap between germline ends came to 15 bases. Germline lookup yields CDR1 SGHTS and CDR2 YDEGEE. CDR3 size: 17 residues. CDR3 protein: CASSFVGATSSYNEQFF. In nucleotides, the CDR3 is TGTGCCAGCAGCTTTGTGGGAGCCACGAGCTCCTACAATGAGCAGTTCTTC.

The V gene is TRBV5-1, the J gene TRBJ1-1; D uncertain. The CDR3 loop spans 11 amino acids. Germline CDR1 reads SGHRS; CDR2 reads YFSETQ. Trimming pared 6 bases from V and 0 bases from J, leaving 3 bases between. CDR3 coding DNA: TGCGCCAGCATCATGAACACTGAAGCTTTCTTT. Translation: CASIMNTEAFF.

The chain joins TRBV11-2 to TRBJ1-1, with TRBD1 matching over 7 bases. The ends lost 5 bases at V and 1 base at J; junction bases unmatched: 7. Germline CDR1 and CDR2: SGHAT and FQNNGV. The CDR3 consists of 15 residues. The CDR3 DNA reads as TGTGCCAGCAGCCCGCGACAGGGCCCGAACACTGAAGCTTTCTTT. Protein: CASSPRQGPNTEAFF.

This clone was observed a single time. The chain uses TRBV15 and TRBJ1-4; D is ambiguous. This CDR3 comprises 13 residues. The germline V gene has CDR1 LNHNV and CDR2 YYDKDF (reference sequence). Trimming shortened V by 3 bases and J by 8 bases, and 10 bases separated the two germline ends. The CDR3 nucleotides are TGTGCCACCAGCAGGATGGGAGGGGAAAAACTGTTTTTT. Translating gives CATSRMGGEKLFF. The complete variable domain, with remaining parts taken from reference TRBV15 and TRBJ1-4, reads DAMVIQNPRYQVTQFGKPVTLSCSQTLNHNVMYWYQQKSSQAPKLLFHYYDKDFNNEADTPDNFQSRRPNTSFCFLDIRSPGLGDTAMYLCATSRMGGEKLFFGSGTQLSVL.

The V and J genes are TRBV19 and TRBJ2-3; a possible D gene is TRBD2 (5 bases). The germline gives CDR1 LNHDA, CDR2 SQIVND (reference sequence). Trimming stripped 6 bases from V and 8 bases from J, with 24 bases between. The CDR3 totals 16 residues. The CDR3 loop is CASSPSPSGAKSTQYF. CDR3 nucleotide sequence: TGTGCCAGTAGCCCCTCCCCCAGCGGAGCCAAGAGTACGCAGTATTTT.

The rearrangement links TRBV10-1 to TRBJ2-1; 9 nucleotides match TRBD1. The J segment lost 8 bases and the V segment lost 6 bases, leaving 11 bases of the junction unmatched. The CDR3 extends over 15 amino acids. From germline, CDR1 is WNHNN and CDR2 SYGVQD (reference sequence). The CDR3 DNA sequence: TGCGCCAGCAGCTTAGGGGGGACAGGGAAGGATGAGCAGTTCTTC. As protein: CASSLGGTGKDEQFF.

V usage is TRBV5-1 and J usage is TRBJ1-2; tentative D call: TRBD1 (5 bases). The V end was cut by 4 bases, the J end by 2 bases, with 12 bases between. There are 14 residues in the CDR3. In germline, CDR1 is SGHRS, CDR2 YFSETQ. For the CDR3, the DNA is TGCGCCAGCAGCCCCGGGACTCGAAACTATGGCTACACCTTC. This encodes CASSPGTRNYGYTF.

This chain uses TRBV11-2 with TRBJ2-5; 8 bases agree with TRBD1. Germline CDR1 is SGHAT and CDR2 is FQNNGV. The CDR3 loop spans 13 amino acids. Trimming took 4 bases from V and 3 from J; bases not matched to a gene: 1. CDR3 protein: CASSSDREETQYF. The CDR3 DNA follows: TGTGCCAGCAGCTCGGACAGGGAAGAGACCCAGTACTTC.

This rearrangement joins TRBV19 to TRBJ1-1, with 7 bases identical to TRBD1. The CDR3 is made up of 15 amino acids. CDR1 is LNHDA and CDR2 is SQIVND in the germline V gene (reference sequence). Losses at the gene ends were 4 bases for V and 1 base for J; bases not matched to a gene: 6. CDR3 DNA: TGTGCCAGTAGTACAGGGGGAGGTCGGAACACTGAAGCTTTCTTT. Residues: CASSTGGGRNTEAFF.

The chain recombines TRBV10-2 with TRBJ1-2; tentatively, D is TRBD1 (5 bases). Per the germline V gene, CDR1 is WSHSY and CDR2 is SAAADI. The germline V and J ends were trimmed by 0 bases and 4 bases, with 9 bases remaining between them. The CDR3 runs 14 residues. The CDR3 DNA reads TGCGCCAGCAGTGAGTCGACAGCTACCTATGGCTACACCTTC. Its protein is CASSESTATYGYTF.

This rearrangement joins TRBV4-2 to TRBJ1-3; no definite D call. This CDR3 spans 14 amino acids. CDR1 and CDR2 from the germline V gene are LGHNA and YNFKEQ. Trimming removed 0 bases from V and 13 bases from J, with 16 bases in between. The CDR3 loop reads CASSQDSRVVWIYF. In DNA form, the CDR3 reads TGTGCCAGCAGCCAAGATTCCCGAGTTGTATGGATATATTTT.

V is TRBV3-1 (or the pseudogene TRBV3-2) and J is TRBJ2-1; D is undetermined. Germline CDR1 and CDR2: LGHDT and YNNKEL (reference sequence). The CDR3 loop spans 12 amino acids. Deletions cut 1 base from V and 5 bases from J, with 3 bases between. The DNA of the CDR3 is TGTGCCAGCAGCCAAGTCAACAATGAGCAGTTCTTC. Amino acid sequence: CASSQVNNEQFF.

The chain couples TRBV5-1 to TRBJ2-5; tentative D call: TRBD2 (5 bases). V was clipped by 6 bases and J by 5 bases, with 17 bases between them. CDR3 length: 14 residues. Germline V CDR1 and CDR2: SGHRS, YFSETQ. The CDR3 loop reads CASTRSDLKETQYF. CDR3 DNA: TGCGCCAGCACCCGATCGGACTTAAAGGAGACCCAGTACTTC.